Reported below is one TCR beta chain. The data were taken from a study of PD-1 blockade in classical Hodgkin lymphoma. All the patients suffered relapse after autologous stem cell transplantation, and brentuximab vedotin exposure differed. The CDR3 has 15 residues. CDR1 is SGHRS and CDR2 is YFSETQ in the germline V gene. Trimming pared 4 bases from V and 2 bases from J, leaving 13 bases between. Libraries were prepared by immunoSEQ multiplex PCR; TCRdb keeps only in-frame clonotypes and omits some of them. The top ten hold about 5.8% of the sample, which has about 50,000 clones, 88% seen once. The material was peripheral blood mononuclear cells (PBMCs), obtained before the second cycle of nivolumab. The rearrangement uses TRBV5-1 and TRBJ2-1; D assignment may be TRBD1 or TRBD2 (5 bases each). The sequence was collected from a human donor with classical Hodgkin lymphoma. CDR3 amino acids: CASSAAGTTYNEQFF. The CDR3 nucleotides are TGCGCCAGCAGCGCCGCCGGGACCACCTACAATGAGCAGTTCTTC. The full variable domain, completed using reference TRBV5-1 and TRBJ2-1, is KAGVTQTPRYLIKTRGQQVTLSCSPISGHRSVSWYQQTPGQGLQFLFEYFSETQRNKGNFPGRFSGRQFSNSRSEMNVSTLELGDSALYLCASSAAGTTYNEQFFGPGTRLTVL.